Each of the 20 T cell receptor beta chains below was sequenced from the same sample in a study of identical twins. TCRdb processed the 5' RACE reads anew with MiXCR; each CDR3 protein has one entry. The sample records 1.5 million or so distinct CDR3 sequences, 25% to 35% being singletons. Input material: cord blood. The receptors stem from a newborn girl in good health.

This chain links TRBV3-1 with TRBJ2-7; 10 bases fit TRBD2. The germline CDR1 and CDR2 sequences are LGHDT and YNNKEL (reference sequence). V shed 1 base, J shed 5 bases, and the junction held 2 bases outside the gene matches. The CDR3 covers 14 residues. Here the CDR3 reads CASSQATSGDEQYF. The CDR3 DNA reads TGTGCCAGCAGCCAAGCAACTAGCGGGGACGAGCAGTACTTC.

This clonotype appeared once. The chain employs TRBV28 and TRBJ2-1; D assignment may be TRBD1 or TRBD2 (5 bases each). Germline CDR1 is MDHEN and CDR2 is SYDVKM. V was clipped by 8 bases and J by 5 bases, with 13 bases between them. The CDR3 consists of 13 residues. The CDR3 spells CASQAGTDNEQFF. The CDR3 DNA reads as TGTGCCAGCCAAGCCGGGACCGACAATGAGCAGTTCTTC. The variable domain in full, with the rest retrieved from reference TRBV28 and TRBJ2-1, is DVKVTQSSRYLVKRTGEKVFLECVQDMDHENMFWYRQDPGLGLRLIYFSYDVKMKEKGDIPEGYSVSREKKERFSLILESASTNQTSMYLCASQAGTDNEQFFGPGTRLTVL.

The chain couples TRBV2 to TRBJ1-1; 9 bases line up with TRBD1. Germline V CDR1 and CDR2: SNHLY, FYNNEI. Germline trimming cut 6 bases from V and 11 bases from J; bases unmatched to any gene: 13. CDR3 length equals 14 residues. CDR3 sequence: CASRDRDRDKLAFF. DNA of the CDR3: TGTGCCAGCAGGGACCGGGACAGGGACAAGTTGGCTTTCTTT.

The J gene is TRBJ1-4, the V gene TRBV5-5; the D is unclear. CDR1 is SGHKS and CDR2 is YYEKEE in the germline V gene (reference sequence). This CDR3 is 17 amino acids long. Trimming shortened V by 2 bases and J by 0 bases, and 14 bases separated the two germline ends. The CDR3 loop is CASSFRLMDPTNEKLFF. The CDR3, as DNA: TGTGCCAGCAGCTTCAGACTGATGGATCCAACTAATGAAAAACTGTTTTTT.

V is TRBV7-2 and J is TRBJ2-7, with D possibly being TRBD1 or TRBD2 (5 bases each). This CDR3 has 16 residues. Germline V gives CDR1 SGHTA, CDR2 FQGNSA. V lost 3 bases, J lost 3 bases, and 18 bases lay in between. CDR3 protein: CASSLISGPKNYEQYF. The DNA of the CDR3 is TGTGCCAGCAGCTTGATATCGGGACCGAAGAACTACGAGCAGTACTTC. Full variable domain (remainder filled in from reference TRBV7-2 and TRBJ2-7): GAGVSQSPSNKVTEKGKDVELRCDPISGHTALYWYRQSLGQGLEFLIYFQGNSAPDKSGLPSDRFSAERTGGSVSTLTIQRTQQEDSAVYLCASSLISGPKNYEQYFGPGTRLTVT.

This chain uses TRBV28 with TRBJ2-1; TRBD2 matches at 11 bases. The end of the DNA fits TRBJ2-7 better, so the J call may be wrong. The CDR3 runs to 20 residues. Germline CDR1 is MDHEN and CDR2 is SYDVKM. In DNA, the CDR3 is TGTGCCAGCAGTCGACAGGGGGGTACTAGCGGGGGAAGCTCCTACAATGAGCAGTACTTC. Translation gives CASSRQGGTSGGSSYNEQYF.

The V and J genes are TRBV4-2 and TRBJ1-1; the D is unclear. Germline CDR1 and CDR2: LGHNA and YNFKEQ. Trimming left V 0 bases short and J 3 bases short, with 8 bases between. The CDR3 consists of 14 residues. The CDR3 nucleotides read TGTGCCAGCAGCCAAGACAGGAGTGACACTGAAGCTTTCTTT. Translation gives CASSQDRSDTEAFF.

About this clonotype itself: The junction departs from germline at one end; a sequencing error may be responsible. J is TRBJ2-3 and V is TRBV11-2; 11 bases align to TRBD2. Germline CDR1 and CDR2: SGHAT and FQNNGV. The CDR3 runs 13 residues. CDR3 region: CTSRTSGTDTQYF. In DNA, the CDR3 is TGTACCAGCAGGACTAGCGGGACAGATACGCAGTATTTT.

This clonotype showed up just a few times. J is TRBJ1-2 and V is TRBV12-3 or TRBV12-4, with D unclear. CDR3 length: 16 residues. Trimming left V 1 base short and J 3 bases short, with 15 bases between. As DNA, the CDR3 is TGTGCCAGCAGTTTAGGCGCAGCCCAAGTCTACTATGGCTACACCTTC. Protein sequence: CASSLGAAQVYYGYTF.

The rearrangement links TRBV5-1 to TRBJ1-1, with TRBD1 as a possible D gene (6 bases). V dropped 4 bases and J dropped 3 bases, with 10 bases sitting between them. CDR3 length: 13 amino acids. Germline V gene sequence: CDR1 SGHRS, CDR2 YFSETQ. CDR3 in DNA: TGCGCCAGCAGCGGTACAGGGTACACTGAAGCTTTCTTT. It translates to CASSGTGYTEAFF. Based on the CDR3 plus reference TRBV5-1 and TRBJ1-1, the full variable domain is KAGVTQTPRYLIKTRGQQVTLSCSPISGHRSVSWYQQTPGQGLQFLFEYFSETQRNKGNFPGRFSGRQFSNSRSEMNVSTLELGDSALYLCASSGTGYTEAFFGQGTRLTVV.

This clonotype was seen a few times. The chain is built from TRBV5-1 and TRBJ1-5; possible D gene TRBD1, 5 bases. Germline V gene sequence: CDR1 SGHRS, CDR2 YFSETQ. The V end lost 7 bases, the J end lost 0 bases, and 14 bases lay between the germline ends. The CDR3 runs to 15 residues. The CDR3 reads CASRYDSNSNQPQHF. The CDR3 nucleotides read TGCGCCAGCCGCTACGACAGCAATAGCAATCAGCCCCAGCATTTT.

This clonotype has a handful of counts. The chain employs TRBV27 and TRBJ2-3; D remains unclear. Germline values: CDR1 MNHEY, CDR2 SMNVEV (reference sequence). The CDR3 totals 14 residues. V was cut by 4 bases and J by 7 bases, with 15 bases left in between. The CDR3, as DNA: TGTGCCAGCAGTTCCTCCTTGGTCCATTATACGCAGTATTTT. The encoded protein is CASSSSLVHYTQYF.

In its sample, this clonotype was seen a few times. This chain uses TRBV25-1 with TRBJ1-5; 9 nucleotides match TRBD1. With V trimmed by 6 bases and J by 0 bases, 18 bases remained unmatched. This CDR3 contains 20 residues. Per germline, CDR1 MGHDK and CDR2 SYGVNS. CDR3 bases: TGTGCCAGCAGCCCCACCTTGACGGGACAGGGACATAATAGCAATCAGCCCCAGCATTTT. Its translation: CASSPTLTGQGHNSNQPQHF.

A few counts support this clonotype. The V and J genes are TRBV5-1 and TRBJ1-2; D gene ambiguous. The germline V gene encodes CDR1 SGHRS and CDR2 YFSETQ. The CDR3 loop spans 15 amino acids. Trimming stripped 1 base from V and 0 bases from J, with 10 bases between. Here the CDR3 DNA reads TGCGCCAGCAGCTTGATGGCAGAAGCTAACTATGGCTACACCTTC. Its translation: CASSLMAEANYGYTF. The complete variable domain, with remaining parts taken from reference TRBV5-1 and TRBJ1-2, reads KAGVTQTPRYLIKTRGQQVTLSCSPISGHRSVSWYQQTPGQGLQFLFEYFSETQRNKGNFPGRFSGRQFSNSRSEMNVSTLELGDSALYLCASSLMAEANYGYTFGSGTRLTVV.

This clonotype was seen a few times. The gene calls are TRBV12-3 or TRBV12-4 and TRBJ2-3; possibly TRBD2 for D (6 bases). The CDR3 has 14 amino acids. Between the trimmed V and J ends, which lost 8 bases and 0 bases, there was a span of 12 bases. Written as DNA, the CDR3 is TGTGCCAGCTGCCTGGGACTGAGCACAGATACGCAGTATTTT. Its protein is CASCLGLSTDTQYF.

This clonotype was counted ten times or more. The rearrangement joins TRBV7-2 to TRBJ2-7; no reliable D call. This CDR3 is 14 amino acids long. Germline lookup yields CDR1 SGHTA and CDR2 FQGNSA. Trimming stripped 0 bases from V and 0 bases from J, with 6 bases between. Here the CDR3 reads CASSLALYSYEQYF. The CDR3, as DNA: TGTGCCAGCAGCTTAGCGCTGTACTCCTACGAGCAGTACTTC.

The chain recombines TRBV28 with TRBJ2-4; TRBD2 agrees at 9 bases. The J segment lost 0 bases and the V segment lost 5 bases, leaving 8 bases of the junction unmatched. Germline CDR1 reads MDHEN; CDR2 reads SYDVKM. The CDR3 sequence is 17 residues long. CDR3 DNA sequence: TGTGCCAGCAGTGTAACGTTAGCGGGAGTAGCCAAAAACATTCAGTACTTC. Translated, it gives CASSVTLAGVAKNIQYF.

This clonotype was detected a few times. This sequence joins TRBV2 and TRBJ2-3, with TRBD2 as a possible D gene (5 bases). Per the germline V gene, CDR1 is SNHLY and CDR2 is FYNNEI. Trimming pared 4 bases from V and 5 bases from J, leaving 7 bases between. This CDR3 spans 12 amino acids. The CDR3: CASSGEGDTQYF. The DNA for the CDR3 is TGTGCCAGCAGTGGTGAGGGAGATACGCAGTATTTT.

CDR3 in DNA: TGTGCCAGCAGAGAGACGGGACCCTACAATGAGCAGTTCTTC. It encodes CASRETGPYNEQFF. The V call is TRBV27, the J call TRBJ2-1, with D perhaps TRBD1 or TRBD2 (5 bases each). CDR3 length: 14 residues. From germline, CDR1 is MNHEY and CDR2 SMNVEV (reference sequence). Trimming left V 6 bases short and J 2 bases short, with 11 bases between.

The genes are TRBV10-3 and TRBJ2-7; D perhaps matches TRBD1 (5 bases). Germline CDR1 ENHRY, CDR2 SYGVKD. This CDR3 is built from 15 residues. V dropped 6 bases and J dropped 0 bases, with 15 bases sitting between them. The CDR3: CAISLRAVGSYEQYF. CDR3 bases: TGTGCCATCAGCCTCAGGGCAGTGGGCTCCTACGAGCAGTACTTC.